Shown below are 11 T cell receptor beta chains from a single sample sequenced in a study of blood T cells in healthy people across ages. With a J-beta primer mix and a sample-barcoded 5' primer, a second PCR ran about 6 to 11 cycles. A single record per CDR3 protein comes from TCRdb applying MiXCR to the 5' RACE reads. This sample yields 700,000 or so distinct CDR3 sequences, of which 35% to 50% are seen a single time; around 30% belongs to the top ten. The sequenced sample was blood. The receptors were gathered from a man older than 75 in good health.

This chain uses TRBV20-1 with TRBJ2-2, with TRBD2 matching 7 bases. The V and J ends lost 3 bases and 6 bases, in that order; junction bases with no gene match: 4. Germline V lookup: CDR1 DFQATT, CDR2 SNEGSKA (reference sequence). The CDR3 is made up of 13 amino acids. Here the CDR3 DNA reads TGCAGTGCTAGGGGGGGGGTACCCGGGGAGCTGTTTTTT. Its translation is CSARGGVPGELFF.

This clonotype appeared a few times. The rearrangement uses TRBV4-3 and TRBJ2-5; 7 bases line up with TRBD2. The J segment lost 7 bases and the V segment lost 0 bases, leaving 11 bases of the junction unmatched. Germline CDR1 LGHNA, CDR2 YSLEER. This CDR3 is 16 amino acids long. The CDR3 DNA is TGCGCCAGCAGCCAAGATTTGGGCGGGGGTCCTGCGACCCAGTACTTC. Translation: CASSQDLGGGPATQYF.

About this clonotype itself: The junction departs from the called germline gene at one end, perhaps through a read error. The chain uses TRBV4-3 and TRBJ2-3; D is unclear. Germline V gene lookup returns CDR1 LGHNA and CDR2 YSLEER. The CDR3 contains 9 residues. CDR3 amino acids: CASSHPQSF. CDR3 nucleotide sequence: TGCGCCAGCAGCCACCCGCAGTCTTTT.

The rearrangement joins TRBV20-1 to TRBJ2-2, with D possibly TRBD2 on 5 matching bases. CDR1 and CDR2 from the germline V gene are DFQATT and SNEGSKA (reference sequence). Between the trimmed V and J ends, which lost 0 bases and 3 bases, there was a span of 11 bases. The CDR3 contains 15 residues. The CDR3 loop reads CSAREERRDTGELFF. The DNA of the CDR3 is TGCAGTGCTAGAGAGGAGCGGAGAGACACCGGGGAGCTGTTTTTT.

This clonotype came up once. This chain links TRBV6-5 with TRBJ2-5; D call uncertain. Germline CDR1 reads MNHEY; CDR2 reads SVGAGI. The CDR3 spans 15 residues. Trimming took 0 bases from V and 2 from J, leaving 10 bases between them. CDR3 sequence reads: CASSYSRIVQETQYF. Here the CDR3 DNA reads TGTGCCAGCAGTTACTCGCGGATTGTTCAAGAGACCCAGTACTTC.

The chain carries TRBV6-2 or TRBV6-3 and TRBJ1-4; the D gene is possibly TRBD1 (6 bases). In germline, CDR1 is MNHEY, CDR2 SVGEGT. V lost 8 bases to trimming and J lost 0 bases, with 13 bases between them. The CDR3 has 15 residues. CDR3 coding DNA: TGTGCCAGCTATGATGGGGGCTCAACTAATGAAAAACTGTTTTTT. Encoded protein: CASYDGGSTNEKLFF.

The chain joins TRBV19 to TRBJ2-4, with a possible D match to TRBD1 (6 bases). The CDR3 runs 13 residues. Germline loops: CDR1 LNHDA, CDR2 SQIVND (reference sequence). V dropped 2 bases and J dropped 5 bases, with 7 bases sitting between them. The CDR3 coding sequence is TGTGCCAGTAGTATAAACAGGGAAAACATTCAGTACTTC. Translation: CASSINRENIQYF.

The rearrangement joins TRBV7-2 to TRBJ2-1; D gene ambiguous. The CDR3 is 15 amino acids. Germline loops: CDR1 SGHTA, CDR2 FQGNSA. Trimming took off 1 base at V and 9 bases at J, with 16 bases between the two ends. Here the CDR3 DNA reads TGTGCCAGCAGCTTAGAGGGTAGTCCGGATAGTGAGCAGTTCTTC. It encodes CASSLEGSPDSEQFF.

V usage is TRBV7-2 and J usage is TRBJ2-3; 7 bases are a match to TRBD2. The CDR3 sequence is 16 residues long. Germline values: CDR1 SGHTA, CDR2 FQGNSA. Trimming cost V 0 bases and J 5 bases; bases outside gene matches: 8. CDR3 DNA: TGTGCCAGCAGCTTAGCAACCGGGTGGGGGGGAGATACGCAGTATTTT. This gives the protein CASSLATGWGGDTQYF.

This clonotype was picked up a small number of times. One base away lies a much larger clone, so this may be a sequencing read error. This chain connects TRBV7-2 to TRBJ1-1; possibly TRBD1 for D (5 bases). Germline V gene data show CDR1 as SGHTA and CDR2 as FQGNSA. The CDR3 consists of 13 residues. Between the trimmed V and J ends, which lost 4 bases and 6 bases, there was a span of 12 bases. The CDR3 reads CASSWFQGAEAFF. CDR3 coding DNA: TGTGCCAGCAGCTGGTTCCAGGGAGCTGAAGCTTTCTTT. Full variable domain (remainder filled in from reference TRBV7-2 and TRBJ1-1): GAGVSQSPSNKVTEKGKDVELRCDPISGHTALYWYRQSLGQGLEFLIYFQGNSAPDKSGLPSDRFSAERTGGSVSTLTIQRTQQEDSAVYLCASSWFQGAEAFFGQGTRLTVV.

Concerning this clonotype itself: This may come from a read error, since a much larger clone is one base off. The CDR3 DNA is TGTGCCACCAGCCCGGGGACCCTAGCCAAAAACACTCAGTACTTC. Its translation is CATSPGTLAKNTQYF. The chain uses TRBV24-1 and TRBJ2-4; the D call may be TRBD1 or TRBD2 (5 bases each). There are 15 residues in the CDR3. Per germline, CDR1 KGHDR and CDR2 SFDVKD.